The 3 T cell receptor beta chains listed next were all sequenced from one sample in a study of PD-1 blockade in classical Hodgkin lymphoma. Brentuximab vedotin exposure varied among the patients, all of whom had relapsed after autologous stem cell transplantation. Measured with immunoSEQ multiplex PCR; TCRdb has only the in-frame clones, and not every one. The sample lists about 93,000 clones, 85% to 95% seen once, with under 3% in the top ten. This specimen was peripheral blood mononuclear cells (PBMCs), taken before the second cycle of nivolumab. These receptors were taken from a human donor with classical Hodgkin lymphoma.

CDR3 residues: CASSLETGEAFF. The CDR3 DNA reads as TGTGCCAGCAGCTTAGAGACAGGTGAAGCTTTCTTT. The chain recombines TRBV7-9 with TRBJ1-1; a weak D match, TRBD1 (6 bases). V was clipped by 1 base and J by 7 bases, with 7 bases between them. This CDR3 has 12 residues. Germline-derived CDR1 and CDR2 are SEHNR and FQNEAQ (reference sequence).

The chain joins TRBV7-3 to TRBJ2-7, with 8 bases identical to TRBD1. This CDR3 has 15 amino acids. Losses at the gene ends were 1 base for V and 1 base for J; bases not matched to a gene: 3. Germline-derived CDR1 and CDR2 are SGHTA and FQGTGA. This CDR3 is CASSLIGTGSYEQYF. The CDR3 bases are TGTGCCAGCAGCTTAATCGGGACAGGATCCTACGAGCAGTACTTC. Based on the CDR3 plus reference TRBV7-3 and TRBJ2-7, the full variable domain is GAGVSQTPSNKVTEKGKYVELRCDPISGHTALYWYRQSLGQGPEFLIYFQGTGAADDSGLPNDRFFAVRPEGSVSTLKIQRTERGDSAVYLCASSLIGTGSYEQYFGPGTRLTVT.

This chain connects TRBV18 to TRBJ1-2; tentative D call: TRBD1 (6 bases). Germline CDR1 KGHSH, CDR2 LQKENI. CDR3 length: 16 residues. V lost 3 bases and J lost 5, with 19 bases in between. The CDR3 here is CASSPEQGLMGYGYTF. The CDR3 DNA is TGTGCCAGCTCACCGGAACAGGGTTTAATGGGGTATGGCTACACCTTC.